The T cell receptor beta chain under discussion was sequenced for a study of blood T cells in healthy people across ages. A J-beta primer mix and a sample-barcoded 5' primer were used in a second PCR of roughly 7 to 12 cycles. Unique molecular identifiers of 12 random nucleotides labeled each cDNA. TCRdb re-derived calls from the 5' RACE reads in MiXCR, one entry per CDR3 protein. Of more than 500,000 distinct CDR3 sequences listed, about 28% are singletons. This CDR3 has 10 amino acids. V lost 7 bases, J lost 6 bases, and 5 bases lay in between. CDR1 is MNHNS, CDR2 SASEGT, per germline. This clonotype was seen a handful of times. These data were also reused for a study on T cells of mothers and their children.

The source material was blood. This rearrangement joins TRBV6-1 to TRBJ2-3; D is unresolved. The source of this sequence is a boy aged 2 to 10 in good health. CDR3 coding DNA: TGTGCCAGCAAGGAGGATACGCAGTATTTT. It is translated as CASKEDTQYF.